What follows are 20 T cell receptor beta chains derived from one specimen sequenced in a study of T cell changes during pregnancy in multiple sclerosis. Libraries were prepared by immunoSEQ multiplex PCR; TCRdb keeps only in-frame clonotypes and omits some of them. The sample includes 65,000 to 70,000 clones, 85% to 95% of them seen just once. Sequencing was performed on peripheral blood, taken in the third trimester of pregnancy. These receptors were collected from a female donor in good health, enrolled as a control in a pregnancy study.

The chain recombines TRBV28 with TRBJ1-1, with a tentative D call TRBD1 (6 bases). CDR1 and CDR2 (germline): MDHEN, SYDVKM. The CDR3 length is 13 residues. Between the trimmed V and J ends, which lost 8 bases and 0 bases, there was a span of 10 bases. The CDR3 reads CASAGELNTEAFF. CDR3 DNA sequence: TGTGCCAGCGCAGGGGAATTGAACACTGAAGCTTTCTTT.

The chain employs TRBV5-8 and TRBJ1-5; D not resolved. The V gene lost 0 bases and the J gene lost 4 bases, with 5 bases spanning the gap. The germline gives CDR1 SGHTS, CDR2 YDEGEE. The CDR3 consists of 13 residues. CDR3 coding DNA: TGTGCCAGCAGCTTGGTGAGGAATCAGCCCCAGCATTTT. Its translation: CASSLVRNQPQHF.

The chain links TRBV7-9 to TRBJ2-1, with 9 nucleotides matching TRBD2. Trimming cost V 4 bases and J 2 bases; bases outside gene matches: 3. This CDR3 spans 15 amino acids. The germline CDR1 and CDR2 sequences are SEHNR and FQNEAQ (reference sequence). The CDR3 spells CASSSVAGAYNEQFF. The CDR3 DNA reads TGTGCCAGCAGCTCAGTAGCGGGGGCCTACAATGAGCAGTTCTTC.

The chain combines TRBV6-5 with TRBJ1-3; possible D gene TRBD1, 6 bases. Trimming left V 6 bases short and J 2 bases short, with 11 bases between. From germline, CDR1 is MNHEY and CDR2 SVGAGI. The CDR3 sequence is 14 residues long. CDR3 sequence: CASRTPGAGNTIYF. The DNA for the CDR3 is TGTGCCAGCAGAACCCCAGGGGCTGGAAACACCATATATTTT.

This clone has a handful of counts. The chain links TRBV2 to TRBJ1-5; 7 bases match TRBD1. Germline V gene lookup returns CDR1 SNHLY and CDR2 FYNNEI. This CDR3 is 14 amino acids long. V lost 3 bases, J lost 6 bases, and 5 bases stayed unmatched. CDR3: CASSDQGGRQPQHF. The CDR3 coding sequence is TGTGCCAGCAGTGATCAGGGGGGCCGTCAGCCCCAGCATTTT.

The V call is TRBV7-3, the J call TRBJ2-3; D gene ambiguous. Germline loops: CDR1 SGHTA, CDR2 FQGTGA. This CDR3 has 15 amino acids. V was cut by 2 bases and J by 6 bases, with 15 bases left in between. The CDR3: CASSLGPIPKDTQYF. The CDR3 coding sequence is TGTGCCAGCAGCTTAGGGCCTATCCCGAAGGATACGCAGTATTTT.

This chain links TRBV30 with TRBJ2-4, with D maybe TRBD2 (5 bases). CDR1 and CDR2 (germline): GTSNPN, SVGIG (reference sequence). V was clipped by 0 bases and J by 6 bases, with 12 bases between them. The CDR3 totals 14 residues. The CDR3: CAWSVPPRANIQYF. CDR3 nucleotide sequence: TGTGCCTGGAGTGTACCCCCGAGGGCAAACATTCAGTACTTC.

The V and J genes are TRBV6-5 and TRBJ2-7; 7 nucleotides align to TRBD1. The V gene end was trimmed by 5 bases and the J gene end by 7 bases; junction bases not matched to a gene: 5. Germline-derived CDR1 and CDR2 are MNHEY and SVGAGI. The CDR3 consists of 12 residues. CDR3 DNA: TGTGCCAGCAGTCAATACAGGGGAGAGCAGTACTTC. It encodes CASSQYRGEQYF.

In this sample, this clone turned up once. The chain recombines TRBV19 with TRBJ1-1; TRBD1 matches at 8 bases. This CDR3 has 15 amino acids. The germline V gene encodes CDR1 LNHDA and CDR2 SQIVND (reference sequence). The V segment lost 2 bases and the J segment 6 bases; nucleotides outside the gene matches: 8. CDR3 DNA: TGTGCCAGTAGTATACTCCGGACAGGGAGCGCTGAAGCTTTCTTT. It yields the protein CASSILRTGSAEAFF.

V and J are TRBV19 and TRBJ1-2; unclear D gene. The CDR3 length is 13 residues. Germline assignment: CDR1 LNHDA and CDR2 SQIVND (reference sequence). The V and J ends lost 6 bases and 6 bases respectively, with 14 bases between them. The CDR3 region has the DNA TGTGCCAGTAGAGCGCTTGGTCTGGATGGCTACACCTTC. It codes for CASRALGLDGYTF.

V gene TRBV4-1 combines with J gene TRBJ2-3, with 10 positions matching TRBD2. This CDR3 contains 16 residues. Per germline, CDR1 MGHRA and CDR2 YSYEKL. V dropped 1 base and J dropped 3; count of bases not matched to a gene: 4. CDR3 residues: CASSQGSGGLTDTQYF. The DNA of the CDR3 is TGCGCCAGCAGCCAAGGTAGCGGGGGGCTTACAGATACGCAGTATTTT.

CDR3 residues: CASSRLGGIGEKLFF. The CDR3, as DNA: TGTGCCAGCAGTAGATTAGGGGGAATTGGAGAAAAACTGTTTTTT. This chain connects TRBV6-5 to TRBJ1-4; possibly TRBD1 for D (6 bases). The CDR3 is made up of 15 amino acids. Germline V gene data show CDR1 as MNHEY and CDR2 as SVGAGI. Trimming pared 5 bases from V and 8 bases from J, leaving 18 bases between.

This chain joins TRBV15 and TRBJ2-5; 9 nucleotides match TRBD2. The germline V gene has CDR1 LNHNV and CDR2 YYDKDF (reference sequence). J lost 0 bases, V lost 0 bases, and 2 bases had no gene match. The CDR3 length is 16 residues. CDR3 amino acids: CATSRELAGHQETQYF. The CDR3 DNA reads TGTGCCACCAGCAGAGAACTAGCGGGCCACCAAGAGACCCAGTACTTC.

The J gene is TRBJ2-5, the V gene TRBV6-1, with D unresolved. From germline, CDR1 is MNHNS and CDR2 SASEGT. V shed 2 bases and J shed 2 bases, with 9 bases lying between them. This CDR3 spans 14 amino acids. The CDR3 protein is CASSEQIIQETQYF. Written as DNA, the CDR3 is TGTGCCAGCAGTGAACAGATAATACAAGAGACCCAGTACTTC.

This clone was counted many times. Other nucleotide sequences from this sample produce the same CDR3. The gene calls are TRBV30 and TRBJ2-2; D possibly corresponds to TRBD2 (6 bases). In germline, CDR1 is GTSNPN, CDR2 SVGIG (reference sequence). This CDR3 has 16 residues. The V end was cut by 2 bases, the J end by 4 bases, with 17 bases between. CDR3 in DNA: TGTGCCTGGAGTCGGAGAGGGCGGGGTGGCACCGGGGAGCTGTTTTTT. This sequence encodes CAWSRRGRGGTGELFF.

In its sample, this clone was seen a few times. J is TRBJ1-6 and V is TRBV5-5, with a tentative D call TRBD1 (6 bases). Looked up from germline, CDR1 is SGHKS and CDR2 is YYEKEE (reference sequence). The CDR3 is 16 amino acids. V was cut by 0 bases and J by 11 bases, with 18 bases left in between. The CDR3 region has the DNA TGTGCCAGCAGCTTGGGGAGGAACAGGGCGCGTGCACCCCTCCACTTT. Protein product: CASSLGRNRARAPLHF.

The chain links TRBV4-1 to TRBJ1-2; D remains ambiguous. Germline loops: CDR1 MGHRA, CDR2 YSYEKL. This CDR3 is built from 16 residues. V was shortened by 0 bases and J by 4 bases, with 15 bases between the two germline ends. In nucleotides, the CDR3 is TGCGCCAGCAGCCAAGAACCCCTGGGAGTCAGCTATGGCTACACCTTC. Encoded protein: CASSQEPLGVSYGYTF.

This chain connects TRBV7-3 to TRBJ1-2; D might be TRBD1 (5 bases). Germline assignment: CDR1 SGHTA and CDR2 FQGTGA. CDR3 length: 13 amino acids. The ends were cut back, 2 bases at V and 6 bases at J, with 10 bases in the middle. The CDR3 DNA is TGTGCCAGCAGCTTAGTGGGAGGGGATGGCTACACCTTC. Translating it yields CASSLVGGDGYTF.

This chain connects TRBV7-2 to TRBJ2-7; tentatively, D is TRBD1 (6 bases). The V end lost 5 bases, the J end lost 6 bases, and 11 bases lay between the germline ends. Germline CDR1 and CDR2: SGHTA and FQGNSA. CDR3 length equals 12 residues. The CDR3 DNA reads as TGTGCCAGCAGCCGCCAGGGGTCCGAGCAGTACTTC. This gives the protein CASSRQGSEQYF. Full variable domain (outside the CDR3, taken from reference TRBV7-2 and TRBJ2-7): GAGVSQSPSNKVTEKGKDVELRCDPISGHTALYWYRQSLGQGLEFLIYFQGNSAPDKSGLPSDRFSAERTGGSVSTLTIQRTQQEDSAVYLCASSRQGSEQYFGPGTRLTVT.

The chain is built from TRBV2 and TRBJ2-7; 8 bases are shared with TRBD2. Germline CDR1 and CDR2: SNHLY and FYNNEI. J lost 5 bases, V lost 6 bases, and 6 bases had no gene match. The CDR3 consists of 13 residues. CDR3 sequence: CASSSWTSHEQYF. The DNA of the CDR3 is TGTGCCAGCAGCTCTTGGACTAGCCACGAGCAGTACTTC.